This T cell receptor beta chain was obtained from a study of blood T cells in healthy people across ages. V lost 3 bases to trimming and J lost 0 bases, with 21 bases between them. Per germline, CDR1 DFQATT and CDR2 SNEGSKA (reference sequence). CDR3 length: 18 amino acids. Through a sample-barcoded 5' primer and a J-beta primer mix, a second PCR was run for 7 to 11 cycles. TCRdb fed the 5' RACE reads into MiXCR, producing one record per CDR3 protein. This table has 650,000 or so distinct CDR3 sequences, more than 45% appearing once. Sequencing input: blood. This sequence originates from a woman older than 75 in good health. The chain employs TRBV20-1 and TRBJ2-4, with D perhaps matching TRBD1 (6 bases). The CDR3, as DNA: TGCAGTGCTAGGAGAGTACAGGGAACGGCGGTAGCCAAAAACATTCAGTACTTC. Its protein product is CSARRVQGTAVAKNIQYF.